The rows below give T cell receptor beta chains drawn from one sample of a study of cytomegalovirus exposure and HLA in healthy donors. Repertoires were generated with immunoSEQ multiplex PCR, while TCRdb's copy carries only in-frame clones and drops some. Among under 200,000 clones listed, 80% to 90% were seen once. The sequenced material came from PBMCs. These receptors were collected from a middle-aged man in good health and CMV-seropositive. Each CDR3 is given with its conserved first and last residue. The D gene is left open where the match is weak. Size values are once, few and many counts, or a class for expanded clones, and some rows have none.

CDR3 protein	CDR3 DNA	J gene	clone size	D gene	V gene
CASSRGQGLGAQETQYF	TGCGCCAGCAGCCGGGGACAGGGGCTGGGGGCACAAGAGACCCAGTACTTC	TRBJ2-5	.	TRBD1	TRBV5-1
CASSQPLRDANYGYTF	TGTGCCAGCAGCCAACCCCTCCGGGATGCTAACTATGGCTACACCTTC	TRBJ1-2	.	.	TRBV28
CASSRLADYNEQFF	TGTGCCAGCAGTAGGCTAGCGGACTACAATGAGCAGTTCTTC	TRBJ2-1	.	TRBD2	TRBV7-3
CASSLRGPEGYTF	TGTGCCAGCAGTTTAAGGGGGCCGGAAGGCTACACCTTC	TRBJ1-2	.	TRBD1	TRBV27
CASSLGRVYEQYF	TGTGCCAGCAGCTTGGGCAGGGTTTACGAGCAGTACTTC	TRBJ2-7	once	.	TRBV7-3
CASSLGLAGALDTQYF	TGTGCCAGCAGCTTAGGACTAGCGGGAGCTTTAGATACGCAGTATTTT	TRBJ2-3	.	TRBD2	TRBV5-6
CASSGTSGSSYNEQFF	TGTGCCAGCAGTGGGACTAGCGGGAGTTCCTACAATGAGCAGTTCTTC	TRBJ2-1	.	TRBD2	TRBV2
CASSVLDSGREQYF	TGTGCCAGCAGCGTACTAGACTCTGGTCGGGAGCAGTACTTC	TRBJ2-7	.	.	TRBV9
CASRDRVQEQFF	TGTGCCAGCAGGGACAGGGTCCAAGAGCAGTTCTTC	TRBJ2-1	.	TRBD1	TRBV2
CASSTPGVNDEKLFF	TGTGCCAGCAGTACCCCGGGGGTAAACGATGAAAAACTGTTTTTT	TRBJ1-4	.	.	TRBV28
CASSSGTVLRTEAFF	TGCGCCAGCAGCTCCGGGACAGTCCTGAGGACTGAAGCTTTCTTT	TRBJ1-1	.	TRBD1	TRBV5-1
CASSAPRAGGPYNEQFF	TGTGCCAGCAGCGCTCCCCGAGCGGGAGGGCCCTACAATGAGCAGTTCTTC	TRBJ2-1	.	TRBD2	TRBV9
CASSIDDGRIYNEQFF	TGTGCCAGTAGTATAGATGACGGGAGGATCTACAATGAGCAGTTCTTC	TRBJ2-1	.	TRBD2	TRBV19
CASSQRLAGRSYNEQFF	TGCGCCAGCAGCCAACGACTAGCGGGTAGATCCTACAATGAGCAGTTCTTC	TRBJ2-1	.	TRBD2	TRBV4-1
CASSPNQGSGYTF	TGTGCCAGCAGCCCTAACCAGGGAAGCGGCTACACCTTC	TRBJ1-2	.	.	TRBV7-2
CASSLGQGWPANEKLFF	TGTGCCAGCAGCTTAGGGCAGGGATGGCCGGCTAATGAAAAACTGTTTTTT	TRBJ1-4	.	.	TRBV7-8
CASSYSGAGPKTQYF	TGTGCCAGCAGTTACTCGGGGGCAGGGCCAAAGACCCAGTACTTC	TRBJ2-5	.	.	TRBV6-5
CASSFAGNQPQHF	TGTGCCAGCAGCTTCGCGGGCAATCAGCCCCAGCATTTT	TRBJ1-5	.	.	TRBV14
CASGLVRQGLAAAELFF	TGTGCTAGTGGTTTGGTACGACAGGGGCTGGCAGCTGCGGAGCTGTTTTTT	TRBJ2-2	.	TRBD1	TRBV12-5
CASSELAGGLWEQFF	TGTGCCAGCAGCGAACTAGCGGGAGGACTCTGGGAGCAGTTCTTC	TRBJ2-1	.	TRBD2	TRBV7-6
CASSWTDNYEQYF	TGTGCCAGCAGCTGGACAGACAACTACGAGCAGTACTTC	TRBJ2-7	few	.	TRBV27
CASSESGWNTEAFF	TGTGCCAGCAGTGAGTCAGGCTGGAACACTGAAGCTTTCTTT	TRBJ1-1	once	.	TRBV2
CASQPDSPYGYTF	TGTGCCAGCCAACCGGACAGTCCCTATGGCTACACCTTC	TRBJ1-2	.	.	TRBV19
CASRLKAGGSADEQFF	TGTGCCAGCAGGCTAAAGGCGGGAGGGTCGGCCGATGAGCAGTTCTTC	TRBJ2-1	.	TRBD2	TRBV2
CATSRDIGQGAHEQYF	TGTGCCACCAGCAGAGATATTGGACAGGGGGCCCACGAGCAGTACTTC	TRBJ2-7	.	TRBD1	TRBV15
CASGSGWDTGDQYF	TGTGCTAGTGGTTCGGGCTGGGATACAGGGGACCAGTACTTC	TRBJ2-5	.	TRBD1	TRBV12-5
CASSLFQGGSSYEQYF	TGTGCCAGCAGTTTATTTCAAGGGGGCAGCTCCTACGAGCAGTACTTC	TRBJ2-7	.	TRBD1	TRBV28
CASSLGGGLARAFF	TGTGCCAGCAGCCTAGGGGGGGGACTAGCTCGAGCTTTCTTT	TRBJ1-1	.	.	TRBV7-9
CASTLSGTGTGELFF	TGTGCCAGCACCCTATCCGGGACAGGGACCGGGGAGCTGTTTTTT	TRBJ2-2	few	TRBD1	TRBV27
CASSSGRDGELFF	TGTGCCAGCAGCTCCGGTCGAGACGGGGAGCTGTTTTTT	TRBJ2-2	.	.	TRBV7-7
CASSGSGDINYGYTF	TGTGCCAGCAGTGGATCCGGTGACATCAACTATGGCTACACCTTC	TRBJ1-2	.	.	TRBV2
CASSLGRDSYNEQFF	TGTGCCAGCAGCTTAGGGCGGGACTCCTACAATGAGCAGTTCTTC	TRBJ2-1	.	.	TRBV7-3
CSVTGFTDSPNGYGYTF	TGCAGCGTGACAGGGTTTACCGACAGCCCAAACGGCTATGGCTACACCTTC	TRBJ1-2	.	TRBD1	TRBV29-1
CAIRTSGDSYEQYF	TGTGCCATCAGGACCTCCGGGGACTCCTACGAGCAGTACTTC	TRBJ2-7	few	.	TRBV10-3
CASSRSSVYEQYF	TGTGCCAGCAGCCGAAGTAGCGTGTACGAGCAGTACTTC	TRBJ2-7	few	.	TRBV11-2
CASSPGDSYNEQFF	TGCGCCAGCAGCCCAGGGGACAGCTACAATGAGCAGTTCTTC	TRBJ2-1	.	TRBD1	TRBV5-1
CASSLSRWYTEAFF	TGTGCCAGCAGTTTATCTCGGTGGTACACTGAAGCTTTCTTT	TRBJ1-1	.	.	TRBV28
CASGIQGMNTEALF	TGTGCCAGCGGTATACAGGGTATGAACACTGAAGCTCTCTTT	TRBJ1-1	once	.	TRBV27
CASRSDRGQGYTF	TGCGCCAGCAGGTCGGACAGGGGGCAGGGCTACACCTTC	TRBJ1-2	once	TRBD1	TRBV5-1
CASSLSGGDSPLHF	TGCGCCAGCAGTCTATCAGGGGGCGATTCACCCCTCCACTTT	TRBJ1-6	.	TRBD1	TRBV5-1